This T cell receptor beta chain was documented in a study of OX40 agonist ivuxolimab in advanced cancers. The method was immunoSEQ multiplex PCR; TCRdb's version includes in-frame clones alone and lacks a portion of them. The sample includes about 59,000 clones, more than 75% of them seen just once. This CDR3 has 16 amino acids. Trimming stripped 1 base from V and 2 bases from J, with 13 bases between. The germline CDR1 and CDR2 sequences are KGHSH and LQKENI. Study-level findings and limits: Averaged across samples, CD8+ T cells carried more expanded clones than CD4+ did. Among expanded peripheral T cells, antigen specificity went undetermined.

This clone was seen only once. What it recognizes is unknown. The clonotype comes from an adult with an advanced solid tumor such as melanoma, head and neck, liver or kidney cancer. V and J are TRBV18 and TRBJ2-3; no definite D call. Sequenced material: CD4+ or CD8+ T cells sorted from blood, taken in a trial of the OX40 agonist ivuxolimab. CDR3 amino acids: CASSPRVSIPTDTQYF. The CDR3 DNA is TGTGCCAGCTCACCACGAGTCAGTATCCCCACAGATACGCAGTATTTT.